This TCR beta chain was obtained from a study of blood T cell repertoires in COVID-19. Looking at the study overall: Italy, Spain and the United States were the sources of the convalescent and acute COVID-19 samples. From T cells, B-cell-depleted T cells, or PBMCs came the material, which was cDNA or gDNA.

Per the authors' pipeline: Reference gene primers were amplified, and this amplification served to estimate nucleated cell counts. The table came from immunoSEQ multiplex PCR; TCRdb's copy has only in-frame clones and leaves some out. V and J calls and clone size come straight from that table; D and trimming were deduced from the DNA. The repertoire holds more than 200,000 clones, with approximately 88% as singletons. Trimming cost V 6 bases and J 6 bases, with 17 bases left between them. Looked up from germline, CDR1 is LNHDA and CDR2 is SQIVND (reference sequence). The CDR3 extends over 15 amino acids.

The source is a man aged 35-49 years with acute or convalescent COVID-19. The V call is TRBV19, the J call TRBJ1-4; D gene uncertain. Material for sequencing was peripheral blood. CDR3 nucleotide sequence: TGTGCCAGTAGCCGGGCCCCGGAGGGCTATGAAAAACTGTTTTTT. This encodes CASSRAPEGYEKLFF.